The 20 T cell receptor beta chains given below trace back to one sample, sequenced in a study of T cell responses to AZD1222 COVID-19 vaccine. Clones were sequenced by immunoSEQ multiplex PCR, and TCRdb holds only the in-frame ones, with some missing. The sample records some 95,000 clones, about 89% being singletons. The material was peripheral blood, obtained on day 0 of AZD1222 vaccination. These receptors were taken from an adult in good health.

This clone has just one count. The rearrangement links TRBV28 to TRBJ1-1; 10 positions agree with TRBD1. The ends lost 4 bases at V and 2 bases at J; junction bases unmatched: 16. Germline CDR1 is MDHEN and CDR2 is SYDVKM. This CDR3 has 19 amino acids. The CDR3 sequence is CASSSYGTGEESKNTEAFF. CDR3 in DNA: TGTGCCAGCAGTTCATACGGGACAGGGGAGGAATCGAAAAACACTGAAGCTTTCTTT. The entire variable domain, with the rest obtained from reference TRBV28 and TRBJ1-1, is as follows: DVKVTQSSRYLVKRTGEKVFLECVQDMDHENMFWYRQDPGLGLRLIYFSYDVKMKEKGDIPEGYSVSREKKERFSLILESASTNQTSMYLCASSSYGTGEESKNTEAFFGQGTRLTVV.

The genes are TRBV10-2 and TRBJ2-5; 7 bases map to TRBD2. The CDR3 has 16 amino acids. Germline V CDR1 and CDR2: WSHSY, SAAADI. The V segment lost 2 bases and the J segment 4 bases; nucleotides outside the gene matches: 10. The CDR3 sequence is CASSETPRTSLETQYF. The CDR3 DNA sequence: TGCGCCAGCAGTGAGACCCCCCGGACTAGTCTAGAGACCCAGTACTTC.

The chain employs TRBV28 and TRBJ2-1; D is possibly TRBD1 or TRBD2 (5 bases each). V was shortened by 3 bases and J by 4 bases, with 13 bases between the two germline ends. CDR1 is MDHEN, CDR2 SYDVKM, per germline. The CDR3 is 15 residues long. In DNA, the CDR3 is TGTGCCAGCAGTTTGATCGGGGCGCGGTACAATGAGCAGTTCTTC. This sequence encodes CASSLIGARYNEQFF.

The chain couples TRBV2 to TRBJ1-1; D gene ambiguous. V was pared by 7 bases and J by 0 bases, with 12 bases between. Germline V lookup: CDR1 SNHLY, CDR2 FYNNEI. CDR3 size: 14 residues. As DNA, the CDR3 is TGTGCCAGCAAGGTTACAGCTATGAACACTGAAGCTTTCTTT. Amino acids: CASKVTAMNTEAFF.

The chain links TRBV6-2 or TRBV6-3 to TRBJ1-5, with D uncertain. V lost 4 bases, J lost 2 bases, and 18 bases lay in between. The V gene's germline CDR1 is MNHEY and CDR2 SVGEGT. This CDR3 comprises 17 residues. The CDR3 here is CASSLTIERNGNQPQHF. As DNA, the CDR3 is TGTGCCAGCAGTTTGACCATTGAGAGGAACGGCAATCAGCCCCAGCATTTT.

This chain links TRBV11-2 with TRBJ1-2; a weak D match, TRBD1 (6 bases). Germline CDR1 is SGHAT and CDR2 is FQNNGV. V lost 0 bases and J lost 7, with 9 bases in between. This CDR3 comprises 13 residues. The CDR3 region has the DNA TGTGCCAGCAGCTTAGATGAGGGGGGTGGCTACACCTTC. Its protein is CASSLDEGGGYTF.

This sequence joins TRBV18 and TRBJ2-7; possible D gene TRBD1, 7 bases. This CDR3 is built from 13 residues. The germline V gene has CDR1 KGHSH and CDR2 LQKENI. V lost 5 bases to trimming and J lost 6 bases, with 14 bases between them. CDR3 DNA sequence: TGTGCCAGCTCATCCTCTCAGGGGGGCGAGCAGTACTTC. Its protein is CASSSSQGGEQYF.

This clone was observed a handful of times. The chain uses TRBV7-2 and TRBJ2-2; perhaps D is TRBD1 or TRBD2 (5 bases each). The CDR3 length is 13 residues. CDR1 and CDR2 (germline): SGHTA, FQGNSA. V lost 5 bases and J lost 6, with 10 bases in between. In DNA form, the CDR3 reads TGTGCCAGCAGCATGGGACGTCCCGGGGAGCTGTTTTTT. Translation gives CASSMGRPGELFF.

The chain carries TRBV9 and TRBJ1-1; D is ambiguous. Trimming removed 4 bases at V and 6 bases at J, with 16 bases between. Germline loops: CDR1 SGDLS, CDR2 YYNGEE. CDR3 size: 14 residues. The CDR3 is CASSFRALPSEAFF. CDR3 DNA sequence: TGTGCCAGCAGCTTCCGGGCCCTGCCCTCTGAAGCTTTCTTT. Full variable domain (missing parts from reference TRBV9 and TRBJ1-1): DSGVTQTPKHLITATGQRVTLRCSPRSGDLSVYWYQQSLDQGLQFLIQYYNGEERAKGNILERFSAQQFPDLHSELNLSSLELGDSALYFCASSFRALPSEAFFGQGTRLTVV.

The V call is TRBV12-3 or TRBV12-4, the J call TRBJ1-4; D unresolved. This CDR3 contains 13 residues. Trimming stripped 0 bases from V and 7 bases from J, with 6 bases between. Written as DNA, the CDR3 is TGTGCCAGCAGTTTAGCGCCCGGTGAAAAACTGTTTTTT. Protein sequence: CASSLAPGEKLFF.

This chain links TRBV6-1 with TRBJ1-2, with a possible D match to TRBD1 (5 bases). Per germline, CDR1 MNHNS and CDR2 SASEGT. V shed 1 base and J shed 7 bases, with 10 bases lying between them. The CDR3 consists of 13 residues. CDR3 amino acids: CASSEGGPGGYTF. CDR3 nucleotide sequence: TGTGCCAGCAGTGAAGGGGGCCCCGGTGGCTACACCTTC.

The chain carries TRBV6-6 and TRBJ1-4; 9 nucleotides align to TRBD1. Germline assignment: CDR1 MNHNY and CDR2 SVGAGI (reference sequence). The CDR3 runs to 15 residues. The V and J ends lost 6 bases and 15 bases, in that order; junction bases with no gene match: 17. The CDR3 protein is CASSHNRRDRVGLFF. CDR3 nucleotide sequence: TGTGCCAGCAGCCACAACAGACGGGACAGGGTTGGGTTGTTTTTT.

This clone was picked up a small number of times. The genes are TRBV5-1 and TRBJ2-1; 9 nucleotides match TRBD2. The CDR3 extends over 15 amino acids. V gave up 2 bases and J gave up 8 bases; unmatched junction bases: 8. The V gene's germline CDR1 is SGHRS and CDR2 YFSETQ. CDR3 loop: CASSFSRGGRDEQFF. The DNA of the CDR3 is TGCGCCAGCAGCTTTTCGCGGGGGGGCCGAGATGAGCAGTTCTTC.

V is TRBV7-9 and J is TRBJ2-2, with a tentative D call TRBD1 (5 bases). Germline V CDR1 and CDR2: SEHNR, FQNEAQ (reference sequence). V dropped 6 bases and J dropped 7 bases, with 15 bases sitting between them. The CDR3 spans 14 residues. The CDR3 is CASSSLWGRGELFF. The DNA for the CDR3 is TGTGCCAGCAGTTCCCTCTGGGGCCGCGGGGAGCTGTTTTTT.

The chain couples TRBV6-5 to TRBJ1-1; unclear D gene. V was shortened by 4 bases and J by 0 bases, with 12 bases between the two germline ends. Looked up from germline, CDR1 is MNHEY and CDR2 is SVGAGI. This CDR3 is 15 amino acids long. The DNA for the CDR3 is TGTGCCAGCAGTTCCTTCGGAGGTTTGAACACTGAAGCTTTCTTT. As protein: CASSSFGGLNTEAFF.

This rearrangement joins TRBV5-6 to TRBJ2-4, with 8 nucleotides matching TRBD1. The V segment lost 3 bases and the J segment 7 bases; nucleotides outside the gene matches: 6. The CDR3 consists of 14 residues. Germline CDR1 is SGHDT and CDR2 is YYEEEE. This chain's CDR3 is CASSWGQGANIQYF. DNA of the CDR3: TGTGCCAGCAGCTGGGGGCAGGGGGCGAACATTCAGTACTTC.

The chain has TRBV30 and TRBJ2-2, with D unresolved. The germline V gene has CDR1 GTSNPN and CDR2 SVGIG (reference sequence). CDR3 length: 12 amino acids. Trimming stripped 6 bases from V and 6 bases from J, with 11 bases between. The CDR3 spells CACHQRSGELFF. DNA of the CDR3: TGTGCCTGTCATCAACGGTCCGGGGAGCTGTTTTTT.

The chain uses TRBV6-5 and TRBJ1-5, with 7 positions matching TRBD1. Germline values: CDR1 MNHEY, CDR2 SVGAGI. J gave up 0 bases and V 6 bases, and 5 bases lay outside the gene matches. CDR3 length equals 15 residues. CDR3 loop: CASSQDRTSNQPQHF. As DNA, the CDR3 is TGTGCCAGCAGCCAGGACAGGACTAGCAATCAGCCCCAGCATTTT.

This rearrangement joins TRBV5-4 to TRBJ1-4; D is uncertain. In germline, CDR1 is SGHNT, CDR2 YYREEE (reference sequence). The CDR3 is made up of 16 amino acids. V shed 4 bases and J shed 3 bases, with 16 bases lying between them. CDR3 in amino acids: CASSPIAGVPNEKLFF. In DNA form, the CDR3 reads TGTGCCAGCAGCCCAATAGCGGGTGTGCCTAATGAAAAACTGTTTTTT.

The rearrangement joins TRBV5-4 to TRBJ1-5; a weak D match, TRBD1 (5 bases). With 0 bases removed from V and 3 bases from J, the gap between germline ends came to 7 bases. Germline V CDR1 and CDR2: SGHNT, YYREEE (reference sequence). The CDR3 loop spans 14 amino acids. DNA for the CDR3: TGTGCCAGCAGCTTGGCAGGGAACAATCAGCCCCAGCATTTT. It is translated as CASSLAGNNQPQHF.